This T cell receptor (beta chain) was sequenced in a study of a mutant IDH1 vaccine in newly diagnosed glioma. In the study overall: Therapy received beforehand was radiotherapy, temozolomide, or both, with most patients given both. Broader study findings: Pseudoprogression apparently tracked independently of changes in top peripheral T cell clonotypes. Across multiple MHC alleles, around 93% of patients had vaccine-induced responses.

A note on this clone: Its target is unknown.

The CDR3 loop spans 13 amino acids. The germline gives CDR1 KGHSH, CDR2 LQKENI. Trimming pared 6 bases from V and 5 bases from J, leaving 11 bases between. Some clones are missing from TCRdb's copy, which holds only in-frame ones; the method was immunoSEQ multiplex PCR. The table shows fewer than 20,000 clones, with almost 80% occurring only once. Noted time point: baseline, week 1 (first vaccination visit). Treatment specified: pre-vaccination baseline after standard-of-care therapy. New astrocytomas of WHO grade 3 or 4 that were IDH1-mutant and ATRX-lost were found in the donors. The TCR originated in a man in his forties with glioma. The V and J genes are TRBV18 and TRBJ2-1; D gene uncertain. Sequencing used PBMCs, obtained from a glioma patient treated with radiotherapy, temozolomide or both. CDR3 region: CASSLDRDNEQFF. CDR3 DNA: TGTGCCAGCTCTCTCGACCGAGACAATGAGCAGTTCTTC.